This T cell receptor beta chain comes out of a study of response to subunit inactivated influenza vaccine. A single record per CDR3 protein comes from TCRdb applying MiXCR to the RT-PCR reads. The table shows around 650,000 distinct CDR3 sequences, with 15% to 18% occurring only once. The germline V gene has CDR1 MNHEY and CDR2 SVGEGT. CDR3 size: 12 residues. V was clipped by 6 bases and J by 10 bases, with 13 bases between them. The source is a man aged 50 to 60 who received an inactivated influenza vaccine. The chain combines TRBV6-2 or TRBV6-3 with TRBJ2-1, with D perhaps matching TRBD1 or TRBD2 (5 bases each). This specimen consisted of PBMCs from blood, obtained 12 days after vaccination. The CDR3 here is CASRRGVGEQFF. CDR3 nucleotide sequence: TGTGCCAGCAGACGAGGGGTCGGGGAGCAGTTCTTC.